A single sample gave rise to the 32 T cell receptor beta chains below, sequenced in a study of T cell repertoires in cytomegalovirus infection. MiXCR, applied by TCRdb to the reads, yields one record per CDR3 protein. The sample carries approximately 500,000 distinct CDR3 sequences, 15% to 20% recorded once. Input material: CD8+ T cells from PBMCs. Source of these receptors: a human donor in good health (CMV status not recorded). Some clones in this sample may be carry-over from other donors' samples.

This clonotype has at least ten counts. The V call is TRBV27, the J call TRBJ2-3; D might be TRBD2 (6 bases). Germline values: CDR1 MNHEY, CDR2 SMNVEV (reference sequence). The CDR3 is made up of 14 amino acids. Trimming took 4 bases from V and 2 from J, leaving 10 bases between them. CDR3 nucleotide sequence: TGTGCCAGCAGTTATGGGGGGAACACAGATACGCAGTATTTT. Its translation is CASSYGGNTDTQYF.

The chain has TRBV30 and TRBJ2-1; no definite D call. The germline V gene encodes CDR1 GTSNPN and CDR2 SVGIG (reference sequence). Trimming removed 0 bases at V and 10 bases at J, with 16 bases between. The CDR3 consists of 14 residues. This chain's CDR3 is CAWSVRSRSQEQFF. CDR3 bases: TGTGCCTGGAGTGTGAGGAGCCGATCTCAAGAGCAGTTCTTC.

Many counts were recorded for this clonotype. Here the CDR3 reads CASSLGDIIPYEQYF. The CDR3 DNA reads as TGCGCCAGCAGCTTGGGTGACATCATCCCCTACGAGCAGTACTTC. This rearrangement joins TRBV5-1 to TRBJ2-7; D is ambiguous. Germline CDR1 is SGHRS and CDR2 is YFSETQ. V shed 0 bases and J shed 2 bases, with 12 bases lying between them. This CDR3 has 15 amino acids.

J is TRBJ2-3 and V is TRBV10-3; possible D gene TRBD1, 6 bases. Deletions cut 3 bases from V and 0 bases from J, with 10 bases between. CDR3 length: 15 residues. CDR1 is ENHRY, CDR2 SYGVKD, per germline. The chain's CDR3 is CAISDTGRSTDTQYF. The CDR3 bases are TGTGCCATCAGTGACACAGGGCGAAGCACAGATACGCAGTATTTT.

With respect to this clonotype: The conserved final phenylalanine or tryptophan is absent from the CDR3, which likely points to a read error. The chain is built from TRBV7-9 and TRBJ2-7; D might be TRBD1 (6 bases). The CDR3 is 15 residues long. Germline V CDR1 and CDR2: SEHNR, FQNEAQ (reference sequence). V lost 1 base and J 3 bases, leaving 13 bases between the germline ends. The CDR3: CASSLVRDTYYEQYL. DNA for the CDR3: TGTGCCAGCAGCTTAGTAAGGGACACCTACTACGAGCAGTACTTA.

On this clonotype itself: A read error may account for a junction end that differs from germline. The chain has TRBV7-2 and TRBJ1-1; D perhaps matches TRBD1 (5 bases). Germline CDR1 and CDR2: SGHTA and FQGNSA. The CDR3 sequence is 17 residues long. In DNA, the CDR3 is TGTGCCAGAAGCTTAGAATCTCTGGGGGAAATGAACACTGAAGCTTTCTTT. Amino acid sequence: CARSLESLGEMNTEAFF.

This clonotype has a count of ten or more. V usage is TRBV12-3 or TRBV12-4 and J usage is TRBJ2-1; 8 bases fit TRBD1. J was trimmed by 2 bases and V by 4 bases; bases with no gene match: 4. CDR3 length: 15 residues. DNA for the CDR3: TGTGCCAGCAGTTCACCAGGGGGCCCCTACAATGAGCAGTTCTTC. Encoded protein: CASSSPGGPYNEQFF.

In nucleotides, the CDR3 is TGCAGTGCTCTAGCCGGGGCCCAGAAAAGCTACACCTTC. As protein: CSALAGAQKSYTF. The chain has TRBV20-1 and TRBJ1-2, with a weak D call TRBD1 (5 bases). This CDR3 has 13 residues. Germline CDR1 reads DFQATT; CDR2 reads SNEGSKA (reference sequence). Between the trimmed V and J ends, which lost 5 bases and 9 bases, there was a span of 19 bases.

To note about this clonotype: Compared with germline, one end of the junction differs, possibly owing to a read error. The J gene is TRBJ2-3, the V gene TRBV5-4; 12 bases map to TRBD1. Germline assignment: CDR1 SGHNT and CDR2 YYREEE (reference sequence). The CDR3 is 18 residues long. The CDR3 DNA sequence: TGTGCCAGCAGCGGGACAGGGGGCTCCTCCTCTGGCACAGATTCGCAGTATTTT. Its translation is CASSGTGGSSSGTDSQYF.

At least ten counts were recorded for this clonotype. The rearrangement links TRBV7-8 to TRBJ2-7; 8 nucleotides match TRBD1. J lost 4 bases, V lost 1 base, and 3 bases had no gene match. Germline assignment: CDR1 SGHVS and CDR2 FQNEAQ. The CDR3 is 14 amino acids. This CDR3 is CASSLGDRKYEQYF. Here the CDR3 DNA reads TGTGCCAGCAGCTTAGGGGACAGGAAATACGAGCAGTACTTC.

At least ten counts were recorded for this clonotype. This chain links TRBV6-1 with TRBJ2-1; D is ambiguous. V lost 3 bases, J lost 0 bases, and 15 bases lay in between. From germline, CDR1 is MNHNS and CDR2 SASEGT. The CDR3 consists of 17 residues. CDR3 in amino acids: CASSDPIWKSSYNEQFF. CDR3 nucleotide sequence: TGTGCCAGCAGTGACCCTATTTGGAAGAGCTCCTACAATGAGCAGTTCTTC.

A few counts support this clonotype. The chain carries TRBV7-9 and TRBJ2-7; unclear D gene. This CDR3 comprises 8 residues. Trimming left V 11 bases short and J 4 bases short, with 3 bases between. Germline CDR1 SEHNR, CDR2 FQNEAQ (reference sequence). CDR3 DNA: TGTGCCCCGTACGAGCAGTACTTC. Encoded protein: CAPYEQYF.

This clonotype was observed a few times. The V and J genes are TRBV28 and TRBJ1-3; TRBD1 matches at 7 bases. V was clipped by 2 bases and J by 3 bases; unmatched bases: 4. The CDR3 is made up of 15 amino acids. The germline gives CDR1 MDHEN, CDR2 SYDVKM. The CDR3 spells CASSLLSGGGNTIYF. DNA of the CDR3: TGTGCCAGCAGTTTACTGTCAGGGGGTGGAAACACCATATATTTT.

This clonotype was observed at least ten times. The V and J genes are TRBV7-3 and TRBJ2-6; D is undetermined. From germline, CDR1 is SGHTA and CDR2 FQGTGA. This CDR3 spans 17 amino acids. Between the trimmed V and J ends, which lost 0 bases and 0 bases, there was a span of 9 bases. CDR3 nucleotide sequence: TGTGCCAGCAGCTTAACCCGGCGTGGCTCTGGGGCCAACGTCCTGACTTTC. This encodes CASSLTRRGSGANVLTF.

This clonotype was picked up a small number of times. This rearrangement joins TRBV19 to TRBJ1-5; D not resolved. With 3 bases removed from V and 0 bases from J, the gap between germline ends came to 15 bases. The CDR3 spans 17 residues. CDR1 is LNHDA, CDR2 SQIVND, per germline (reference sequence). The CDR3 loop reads CASSMKTLVYSNQPQHF. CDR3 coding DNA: TGTGCCAGTAGTATGAAGACACTTGTCTATAGCAATCAGCCCCAGCATTTT.

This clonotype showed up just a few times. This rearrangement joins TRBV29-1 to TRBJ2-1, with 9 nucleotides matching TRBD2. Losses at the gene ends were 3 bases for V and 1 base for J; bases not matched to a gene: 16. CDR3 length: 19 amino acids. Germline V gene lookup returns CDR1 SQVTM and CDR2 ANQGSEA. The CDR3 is CSVEVLEGSAGGSYNEQFF. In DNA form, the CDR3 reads TGCAGCGTTGAGGTCTTGGAGGGATCGGCGGGAGGGTCCTACAATGAGCAGTTCTTC.

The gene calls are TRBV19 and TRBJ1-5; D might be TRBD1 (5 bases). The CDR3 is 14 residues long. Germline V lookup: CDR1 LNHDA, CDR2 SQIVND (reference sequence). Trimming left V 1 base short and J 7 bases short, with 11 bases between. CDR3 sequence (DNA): TGTGCCAGTAGTATAGGCCAGGGAGGGCAGCCCCAGCATTTT. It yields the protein CASSIGQGGQPQHF.

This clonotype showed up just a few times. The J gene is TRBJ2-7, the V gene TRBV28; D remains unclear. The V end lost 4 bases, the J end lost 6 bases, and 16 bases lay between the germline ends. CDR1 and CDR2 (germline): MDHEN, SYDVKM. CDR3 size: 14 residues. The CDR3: CASSSLLTFVEQYF. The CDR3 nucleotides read TGTGCCAGCAGTTCCCTCTTGACTTTCGTCGAGCAGTACTTC. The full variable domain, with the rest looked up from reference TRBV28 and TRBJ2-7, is DVKVTQSSRYLVKRTGEKVFLECVQDMDHENMFWYRQDPGLGLRLIYFSYDVKMKEKGDIPEGYSVSREKKERFSLILESASTNQTSMYLCASSSLLTFVEQYFGPGTRLTVT.

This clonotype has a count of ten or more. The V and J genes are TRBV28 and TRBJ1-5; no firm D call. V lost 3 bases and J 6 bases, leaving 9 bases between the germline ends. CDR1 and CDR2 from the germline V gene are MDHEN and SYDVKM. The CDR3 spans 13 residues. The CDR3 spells CASSFIRSQPQHF. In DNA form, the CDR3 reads TGTGCCAGCAGTTTTATCCGTAGTCAGCCCCAGCATTTT.

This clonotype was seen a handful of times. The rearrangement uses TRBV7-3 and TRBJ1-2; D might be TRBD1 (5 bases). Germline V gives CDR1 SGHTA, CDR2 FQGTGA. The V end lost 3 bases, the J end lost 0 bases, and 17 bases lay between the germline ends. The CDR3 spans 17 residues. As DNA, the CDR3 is TGTGCCAGCAGCTTCCCGACAGCCCCTGTCACTAACTATGGCTACACCTTC. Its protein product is CASSFPTAPVTNYGYTF. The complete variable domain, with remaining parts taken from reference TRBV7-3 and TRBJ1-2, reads GAGVSQTPSNKVTEKGKYVELRCDPISGHTALYWYRQSLGQGPEFLIYFQGTGAADDSGLPNDRFFAVRPEGSVSTLKIQRTERGDSAVYLCASSFPTAPVTNYGYTFGSGTRLTVV.

DNA of the CDR3: TGTGCCAGCAGCTTGATCCTAGCGGGAGTAGAGCAGTACTTC. This sequence encodes CASSLILAGVEQYF. The rearrangement uses TRBV5-6 and TRBJ2-7; 10 positions agree with TRBD2. The CDR3 has 14 amino acids. CDR1 SGHDT and CDR2 YYEEEE come from the germline V gene. Trimming took 1 base from V and 7 from J; bases not matched to a gene: 5.

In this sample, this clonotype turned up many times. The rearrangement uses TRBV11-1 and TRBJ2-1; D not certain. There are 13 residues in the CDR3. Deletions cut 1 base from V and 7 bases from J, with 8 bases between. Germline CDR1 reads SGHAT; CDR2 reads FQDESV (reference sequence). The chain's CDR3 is CASSLEGSNEQFF. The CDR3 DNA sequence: TGTGCCAGCAGCTTAGAAGGCTCGAATGAGCAGTTCTTC.

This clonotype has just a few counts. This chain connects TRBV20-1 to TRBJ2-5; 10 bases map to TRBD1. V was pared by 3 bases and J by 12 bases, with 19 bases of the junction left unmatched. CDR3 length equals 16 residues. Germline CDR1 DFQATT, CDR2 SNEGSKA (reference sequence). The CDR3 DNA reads TGCAGTGCTAGGGGGACAGGGGAGTCCAACCGGACAGGGGAGTACTTC. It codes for CSARGTGESNRTGEYF.

As DNA, the CDR3 is TGTGCCAGCAGCCATAGCCTGGGGCGGGGGGACCACGAGCAGTACTTC. The encoded protein is CASSHSLGRGDHEQYF. This chain joins TRBV4-2 and TRBJ2-7; 8 bases agree with TRBD2. This CDR3 is built from 16 residues. V was clipped by 3 bases and J by 5 bases; unmatched bases: 12. Germline CDR1 reads LGHNA; CDR2 reads YNFKEQ.

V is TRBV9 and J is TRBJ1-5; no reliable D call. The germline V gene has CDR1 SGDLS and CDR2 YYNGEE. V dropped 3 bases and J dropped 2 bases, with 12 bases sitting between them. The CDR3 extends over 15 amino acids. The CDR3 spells CASSAEGTGNQPQHF. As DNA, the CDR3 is TGTGCCAGCAGCGCAGAGGGAACTGGCAATCAGCCCCAGCATTTT.

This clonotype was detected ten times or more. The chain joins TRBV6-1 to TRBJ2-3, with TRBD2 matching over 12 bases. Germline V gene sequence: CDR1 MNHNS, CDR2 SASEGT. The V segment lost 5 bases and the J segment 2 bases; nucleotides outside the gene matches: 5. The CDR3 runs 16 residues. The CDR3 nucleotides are TGTGCCAGCAGTTTGACTAGCGGGAGCCCCACAGATACGCAGTATTTT. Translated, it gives CASSLTSGSPTDTQYF.

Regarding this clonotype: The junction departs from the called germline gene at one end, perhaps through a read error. The CDR3 DNA sequence: TGTCCCAGCAGTTCCCGACAGCCCAGTTATGGCTACACCTTC. Protein sequence: CPSSSRQPSYGYTF. The rearrangement links TRBV27 to TRBJ1-2; tentatively, D is TRBD1 (5 bases). Looked up from germline, CDR1 is MNHEY and CDR2 is SMNVEV (reference sequence). The CDR3 extends over 14 amino acids.

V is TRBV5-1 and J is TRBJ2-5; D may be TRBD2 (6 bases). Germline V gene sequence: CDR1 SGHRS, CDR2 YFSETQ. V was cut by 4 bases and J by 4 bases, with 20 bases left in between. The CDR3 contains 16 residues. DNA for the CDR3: TGCGCCAGCAGCCTCACAGTGGAGGGTCCAATAGAGACCCAGTACTTC. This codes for CASSLTVEGPIETQYF.

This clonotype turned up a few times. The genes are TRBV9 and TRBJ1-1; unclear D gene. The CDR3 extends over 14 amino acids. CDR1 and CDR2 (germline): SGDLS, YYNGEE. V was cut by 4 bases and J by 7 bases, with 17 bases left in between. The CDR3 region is CASSPSGIADEAFF. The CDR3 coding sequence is TGTGCCAGCAGCCCTTCAGGCATAGCCGATGAAGCTTTCTTT.

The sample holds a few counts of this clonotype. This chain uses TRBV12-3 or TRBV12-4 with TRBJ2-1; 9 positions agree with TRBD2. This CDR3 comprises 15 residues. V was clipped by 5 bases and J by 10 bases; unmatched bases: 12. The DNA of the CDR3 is TGTGCCAGCAGTGTCCCGGGACTAGCTACCGGGGAGCAGTTCTTC. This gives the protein CASSVPGLATGEQFF.

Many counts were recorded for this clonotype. CDR3 coding DNA: TGTGCCAGTAGTATTAGCGGTCGGGTGGGACCGAACACCGGGGAGCTGTTTTTT. Its translation is CASSISGRVGPNTGELFF. The rearrangement joins TRBV19 to TRBJ2-2; D might be TRBD2 (6 bases). V shed 3 bases and J shed 0 bases, with 17 bases lying between them. This CDR3 region has 18 residues. Germline V gives CDR1 LNHDA, CDR2 SQIVND (reference sequence).

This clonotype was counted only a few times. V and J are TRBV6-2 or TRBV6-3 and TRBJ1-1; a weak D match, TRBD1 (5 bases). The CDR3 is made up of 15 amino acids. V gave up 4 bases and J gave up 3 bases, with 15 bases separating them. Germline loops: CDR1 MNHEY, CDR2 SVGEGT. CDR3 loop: CASSLGEGGYTEAFF. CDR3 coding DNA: TGTGCCAGCAGTTTGGGGGAAGGAGGGTACACTGAAGCTTTCTTT.